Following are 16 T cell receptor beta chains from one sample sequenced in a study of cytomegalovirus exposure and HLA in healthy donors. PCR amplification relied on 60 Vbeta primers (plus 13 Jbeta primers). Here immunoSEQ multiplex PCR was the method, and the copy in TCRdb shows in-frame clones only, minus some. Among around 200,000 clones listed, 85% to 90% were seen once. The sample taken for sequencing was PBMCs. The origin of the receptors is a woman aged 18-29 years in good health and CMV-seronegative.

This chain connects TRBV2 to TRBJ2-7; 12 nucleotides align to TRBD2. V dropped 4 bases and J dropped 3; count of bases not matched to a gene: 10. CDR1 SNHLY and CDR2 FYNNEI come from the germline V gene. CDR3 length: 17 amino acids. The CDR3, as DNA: TGTGCCAGCAGTGCCTACCCACCTAGCGGGGGGGACTACGAGCAGTACTTC. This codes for CASSAYPPSGGDYEQYF.

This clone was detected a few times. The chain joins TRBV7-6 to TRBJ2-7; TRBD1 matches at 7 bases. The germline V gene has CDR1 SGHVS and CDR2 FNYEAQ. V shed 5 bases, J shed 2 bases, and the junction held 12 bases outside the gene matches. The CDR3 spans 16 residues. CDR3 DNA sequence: TGTGCCAGCAGCGGACAGGTAACTACCGGCACCTACGAGCAGTACTTC. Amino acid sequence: CASSGQVTTGTYEQYF.

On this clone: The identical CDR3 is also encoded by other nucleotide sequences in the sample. The CDR3 reads CASSPGGDTEAFF. CDR3 DNA: TGTGCCAGCTCACCGGGAGGAGACACTGAAGCTTTCTTT. This chain connects TRBV18 to TRBJ1-1; D ambiguous. Per the germline V gene, CDR1 is KGHSH and CDR2 is LQKENI. CDR3 length: 13 amino acids. Trimming stripped 3 bases from V and 3 bases from J, with 8 bases between.

The CDR3 DNA is TGTGCCAGCAGCCCAAGACAGGGTTGGGAAAAACTGTTTTTT. It translates to CASSPRQGWEKLFF. The gene calls are TRBV7-8 and TRBJ1-4, with TRBD1 matching 7 bases. V lost 5 bases, J lost 8 bases, and 8 bases stayed unmatched. Germline CDR1 and CDR2: SGHVS and FQNEAQ. This CDR3 has 14 residues.

The CDR3 reads CASSLLTTQGTDEQFF. DNA for the CDR3: TGTGCCAGCAGCTTACTAACGACACAGGGGACCGATGAGCAGTTCTTC. This chain connects TRBV13 to TRBJ2-1, with TRBD1 matching 7 bases. V shed 2 bases and J 8 bases; nucleotides not matched to a gene: 12. Per germline, CDR1 PRHDT and CDR2 FYEKMQ (reference sequence). The CDR3 contains 16 residues.

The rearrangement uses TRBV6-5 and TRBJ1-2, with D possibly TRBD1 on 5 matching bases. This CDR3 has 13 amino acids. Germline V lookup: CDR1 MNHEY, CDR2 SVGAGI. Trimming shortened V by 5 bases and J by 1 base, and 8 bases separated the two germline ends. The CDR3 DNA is TGTGCCAGCAGTCTCGACAGTAACTATGGCTACACCTTC. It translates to CASSLDSNYGYTF.

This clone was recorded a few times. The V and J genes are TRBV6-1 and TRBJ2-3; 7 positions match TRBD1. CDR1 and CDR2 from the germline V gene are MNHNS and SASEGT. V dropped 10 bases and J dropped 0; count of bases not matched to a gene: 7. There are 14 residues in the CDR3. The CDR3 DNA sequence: TGTGCCACCCAGACAGGGAGTAGCACAGATACGCAGTATTTT. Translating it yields CATQTGSSTDTQYF.

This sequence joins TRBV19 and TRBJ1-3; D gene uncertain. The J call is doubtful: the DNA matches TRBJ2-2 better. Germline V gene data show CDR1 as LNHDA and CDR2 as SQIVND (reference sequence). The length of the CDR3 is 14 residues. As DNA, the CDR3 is TGTGCCAGTAGTAGTTGGACGGCCACCGGGGAGCTGTTTTTT. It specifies CASSSWTATGELFF.

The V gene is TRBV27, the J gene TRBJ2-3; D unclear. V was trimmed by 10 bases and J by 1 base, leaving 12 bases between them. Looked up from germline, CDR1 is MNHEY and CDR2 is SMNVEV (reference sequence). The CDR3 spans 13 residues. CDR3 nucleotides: TGTGCCACCTCCCAAACTGGCACAGATACGCAGTATTTT. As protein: CATSQTGTDTQYF.

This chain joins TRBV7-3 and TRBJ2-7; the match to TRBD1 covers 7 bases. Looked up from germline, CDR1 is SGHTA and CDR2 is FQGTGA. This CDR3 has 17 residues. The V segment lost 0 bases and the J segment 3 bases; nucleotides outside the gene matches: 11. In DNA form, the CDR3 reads TGTGCCAGCAGCTTAACGATTGTCGCAGGGGGAAACTACGAGCAGTACTTC. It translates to CASSLTIVAGGNYEQYF. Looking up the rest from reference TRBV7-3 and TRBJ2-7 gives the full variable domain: GAGVSQTPSNKVTEKGKYVELRCDPISGHTALYWYRQSLGQGPEFLIYFQGTGAADDSGLPNDRFFAVRPEGSVSTLKIQRTERGDSAVYLCASSLTIVAGGNYEQYFGPGTRLTVT.

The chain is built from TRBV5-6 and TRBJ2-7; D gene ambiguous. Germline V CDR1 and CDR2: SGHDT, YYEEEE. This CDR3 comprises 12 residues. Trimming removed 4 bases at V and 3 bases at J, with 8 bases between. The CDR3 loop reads CASSPDFYEQYF. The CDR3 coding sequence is TGTGCCAGCAGCCCCGACTTCTACGAGCAGTACTTC.

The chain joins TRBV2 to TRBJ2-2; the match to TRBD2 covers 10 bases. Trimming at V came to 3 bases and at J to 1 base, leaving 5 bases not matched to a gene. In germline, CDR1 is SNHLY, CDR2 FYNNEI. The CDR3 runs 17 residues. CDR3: CASSDGLAGVNTGELFF. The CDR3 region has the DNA TGTGCCAGCAGTGATGGCCTAGCGGGAGTGAACACCGGGGAGCTGTTTTTT.

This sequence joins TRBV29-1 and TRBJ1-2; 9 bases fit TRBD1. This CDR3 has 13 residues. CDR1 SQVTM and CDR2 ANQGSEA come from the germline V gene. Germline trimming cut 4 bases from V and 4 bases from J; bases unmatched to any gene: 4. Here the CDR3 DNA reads TGCAGCGTTGGGGACAGGGAGGCCTATGGCTACACCTTC. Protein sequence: CSVGDREAYGYTF.

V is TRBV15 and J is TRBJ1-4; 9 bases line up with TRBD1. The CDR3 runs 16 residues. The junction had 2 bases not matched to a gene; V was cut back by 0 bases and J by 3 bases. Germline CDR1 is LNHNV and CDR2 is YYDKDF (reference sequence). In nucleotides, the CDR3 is TGTGCCACCAGCAGAGATAGGACAGGGGCTAATGAAAAACTGTTTTTT. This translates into CATSRDRTGANEKLFF.

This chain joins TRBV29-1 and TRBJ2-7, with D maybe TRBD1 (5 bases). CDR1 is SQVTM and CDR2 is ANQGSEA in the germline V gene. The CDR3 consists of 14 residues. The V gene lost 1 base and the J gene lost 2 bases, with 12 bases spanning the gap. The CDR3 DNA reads TGCAGCGTTGAAGTCAGTGCAGGGACCTACGAGCAGTACTTC. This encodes CSVEVSAGTYEQYF.

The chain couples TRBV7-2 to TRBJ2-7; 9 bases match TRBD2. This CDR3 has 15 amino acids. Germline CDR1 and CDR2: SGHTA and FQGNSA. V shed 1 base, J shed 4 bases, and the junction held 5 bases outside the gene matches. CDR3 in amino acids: CASSLGRGGRYEQYF. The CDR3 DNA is TGTGCCAGCAGCTTAGGGCGGGGGGGGAGGTACGAGCAGTACTTC.